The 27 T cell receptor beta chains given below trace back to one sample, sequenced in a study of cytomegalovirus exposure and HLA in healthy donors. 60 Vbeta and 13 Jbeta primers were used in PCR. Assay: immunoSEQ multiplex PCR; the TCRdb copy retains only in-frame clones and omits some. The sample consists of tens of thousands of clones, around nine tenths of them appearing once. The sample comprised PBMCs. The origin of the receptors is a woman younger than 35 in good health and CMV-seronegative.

Written as DNA, the CDR3 is TGTGCCACAAGGGAGGTAGATACGCAGTATTTT. Amino acids: CATREVDTQYF. The chain combines TRBV10-3 with TRBJ2-3, with a weak D call TRBD2 (6 bases). The CDR3 extends over 11 amino acids. V was shortened by 10 bases and J by 5 bases, with 10 bases between the two germline ends. Germline V lookup: CDR1 ENHRY, CDR2 SYGVKD.

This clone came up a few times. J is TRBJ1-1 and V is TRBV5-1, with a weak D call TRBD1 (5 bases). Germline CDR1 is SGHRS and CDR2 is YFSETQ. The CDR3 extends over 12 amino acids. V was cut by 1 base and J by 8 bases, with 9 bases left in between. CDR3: CASSLQGGEAFF. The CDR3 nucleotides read TGCGCCAGCAGCTTGCAGGGAGGAGAAGCTTTCTTT.

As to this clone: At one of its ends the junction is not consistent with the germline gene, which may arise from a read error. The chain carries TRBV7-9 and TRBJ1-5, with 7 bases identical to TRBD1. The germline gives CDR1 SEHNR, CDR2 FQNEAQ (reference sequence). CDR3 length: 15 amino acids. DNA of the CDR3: TGTTCCAGCAGCGAGTCGAGGGACAGCATAAATCCCCAGCATTTT. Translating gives CSSSESRDSINPQHF.

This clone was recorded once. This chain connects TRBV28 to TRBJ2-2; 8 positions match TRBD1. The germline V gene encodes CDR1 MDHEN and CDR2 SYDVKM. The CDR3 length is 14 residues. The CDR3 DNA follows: TGTGCAGCAACCGGGACAGGGAACACCGGGGAGCTGTTTTTT. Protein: CAATGTGNTGELFF.

The CDR3 DNA reads as TGTGCCAGCAGCCAGGTCTCCTACAATGAGCAGTTCTTC. It translates to CASSQVSYNEQFF. The rearrangement links TRBV2 to TRBJ2-1; D uncertain. Germline V CDR1 and CDR2: SNHLY, FYNNEI. The CDR3 length is 13 residues. V was cut by 6 bases and J by 0 bases, with 6 bases left in between.

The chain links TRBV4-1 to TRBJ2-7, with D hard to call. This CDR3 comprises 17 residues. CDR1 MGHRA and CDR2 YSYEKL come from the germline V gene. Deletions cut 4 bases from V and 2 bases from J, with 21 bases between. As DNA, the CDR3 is TGCGCCAGCAGCCTGGAAGAGCCGCCTTGGCAGGCCTACGAGCAGTACTTC. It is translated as CASSLEEPPWQAYEQYF.

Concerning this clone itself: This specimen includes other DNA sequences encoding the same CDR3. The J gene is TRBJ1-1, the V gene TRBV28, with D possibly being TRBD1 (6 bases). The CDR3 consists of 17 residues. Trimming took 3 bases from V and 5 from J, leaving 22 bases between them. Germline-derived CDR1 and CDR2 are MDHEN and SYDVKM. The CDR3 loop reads CASSFVTGGVGGTEAFF. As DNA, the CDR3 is TGTGCCAGCAGTTTTGTGACGGGGGGCGTAGGAGGAACTGAAGCTTTCTTT.

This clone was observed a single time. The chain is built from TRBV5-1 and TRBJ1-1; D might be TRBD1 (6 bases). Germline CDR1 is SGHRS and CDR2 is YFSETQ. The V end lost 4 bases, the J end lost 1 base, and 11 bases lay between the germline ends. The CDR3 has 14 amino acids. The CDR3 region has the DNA TGCGCCAGCAGCCCGAGGGGGTCGAACACTGAAGCTTTCTTT. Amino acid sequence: CASSPRGSNTEAFF.

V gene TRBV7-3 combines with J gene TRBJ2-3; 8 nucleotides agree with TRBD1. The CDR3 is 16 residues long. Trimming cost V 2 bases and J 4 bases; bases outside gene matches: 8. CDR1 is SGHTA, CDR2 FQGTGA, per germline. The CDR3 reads CASSLEGTGGSDTQYF. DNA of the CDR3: TGTGCCAGCAGCTTAGAAGGGACAGGAGGGTCAGATACGCAGTATTTT.

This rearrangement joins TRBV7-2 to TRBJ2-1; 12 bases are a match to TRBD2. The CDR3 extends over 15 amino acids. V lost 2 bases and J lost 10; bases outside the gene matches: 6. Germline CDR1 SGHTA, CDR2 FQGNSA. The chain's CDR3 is CASSLTGTSGSEQFF. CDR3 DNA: TGTGCCAGCAGCTTAACCGGGACTAGCGGGTCCGAGCAGTTCTTC.

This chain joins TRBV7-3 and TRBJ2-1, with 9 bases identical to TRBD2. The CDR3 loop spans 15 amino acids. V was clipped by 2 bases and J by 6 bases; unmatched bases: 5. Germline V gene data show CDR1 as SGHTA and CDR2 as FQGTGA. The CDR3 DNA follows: TGTGCCAGCAGCTTATCTAGCGGGATAGTCAATGAGCAGTTCTTC. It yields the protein CASSLSSGIVNEQFF.

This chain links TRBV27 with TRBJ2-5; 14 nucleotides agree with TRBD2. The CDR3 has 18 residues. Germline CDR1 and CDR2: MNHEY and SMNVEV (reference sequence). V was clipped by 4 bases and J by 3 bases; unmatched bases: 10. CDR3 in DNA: TGTGCCAGCAGTTCGCCCCGACTAGCGGGAGGGATTAAAGAGACCCAGTACTTC. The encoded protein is CASSSPRLAGGIKETQYF.

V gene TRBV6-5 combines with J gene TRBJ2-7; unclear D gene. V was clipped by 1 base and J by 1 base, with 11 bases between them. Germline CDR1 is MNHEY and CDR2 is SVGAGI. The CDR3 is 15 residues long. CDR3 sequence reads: CASSYLGVASYEQYF. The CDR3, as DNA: TGTGCCAGCAGTTACTTAGGAGTTGCTTCCTACGAGCAGTACTTC.

The CDR3 nucleotides are TGTGCCAGCAGCTTGGGACAGGCGGACAATGAGCAGTTCTTC. This encodes CASSLGQADNEQFF. The chain uses TRBV7-9 and TRBJ2-1; TRBD1 aligns across 8 bases. Trimming cost V 3 bases and J 5 bases; bases outside gene matches: 3. The CDR3 loop spans 14 amino acids. CDR1 is SEHNR and CDR2 is FQNEAQ in the germline V gene (reference sequence).

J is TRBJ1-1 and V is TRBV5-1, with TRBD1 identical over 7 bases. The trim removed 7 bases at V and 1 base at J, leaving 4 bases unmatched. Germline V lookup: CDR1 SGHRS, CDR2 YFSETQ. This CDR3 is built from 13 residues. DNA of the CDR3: TGCGCCAGCTCGCAGGGGGGGAACACTGAAGCTTTCTTT. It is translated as CASSQGGNTEAFF.

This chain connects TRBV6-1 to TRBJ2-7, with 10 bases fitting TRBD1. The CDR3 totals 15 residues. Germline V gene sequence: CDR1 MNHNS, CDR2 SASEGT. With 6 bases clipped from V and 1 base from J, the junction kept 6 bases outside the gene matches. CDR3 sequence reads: CASRPGTGASYEQYF. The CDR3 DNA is TGTGCCAGCAGACCTGGGACAGGGGCGTCCTACGAGCAGTACTTC.

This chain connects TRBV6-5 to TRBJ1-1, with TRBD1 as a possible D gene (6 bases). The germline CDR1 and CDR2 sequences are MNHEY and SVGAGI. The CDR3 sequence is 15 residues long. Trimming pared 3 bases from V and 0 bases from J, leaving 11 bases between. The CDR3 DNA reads TGTGCCAGCAGTTATGGGGGCAGGTTGAACACTGAAGCTTTCTTT. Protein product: CASSYGGRLNTEAFF.

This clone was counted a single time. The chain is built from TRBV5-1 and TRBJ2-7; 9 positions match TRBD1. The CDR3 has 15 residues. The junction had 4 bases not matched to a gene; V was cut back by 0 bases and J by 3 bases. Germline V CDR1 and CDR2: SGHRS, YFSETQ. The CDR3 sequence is CASSLAGQGLYEQYF. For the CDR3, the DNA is TGCGCCAGCAGCTTGGCCGGACAGGGGCTCTACGAGCAGTACTTC. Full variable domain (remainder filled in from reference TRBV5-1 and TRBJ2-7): KAGVTQTPRYLIKTRGQQVTLSCSPISGHRSVSWYQQTPGQGLQFLFEYFSETQRNKGNFPGRFSGRQFSNSRSEMNVSTLELGDSALYLCASSLAGQGLYEQYFGPGTRLTVT.

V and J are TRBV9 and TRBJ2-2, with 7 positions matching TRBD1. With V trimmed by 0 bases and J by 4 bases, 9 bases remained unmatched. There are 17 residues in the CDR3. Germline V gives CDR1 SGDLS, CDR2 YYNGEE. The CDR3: CASSVAGEGAPTGELFF. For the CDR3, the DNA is TGTGCCAGCAGCGTAGCTGGTGAGGGGGCGCCCACCGGGGAGCTGTTTTTT. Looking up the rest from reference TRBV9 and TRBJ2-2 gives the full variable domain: DSGVTQTPKHLITATGQRVTLRCSPRSGDLSVYWYQQSLDQGLQFLIQYYNGEERAKGNILERFSAQQFPDLHSELNLSSLELGDSALYFCASSVAGEGAPTGELFFGEGSRLTVL.

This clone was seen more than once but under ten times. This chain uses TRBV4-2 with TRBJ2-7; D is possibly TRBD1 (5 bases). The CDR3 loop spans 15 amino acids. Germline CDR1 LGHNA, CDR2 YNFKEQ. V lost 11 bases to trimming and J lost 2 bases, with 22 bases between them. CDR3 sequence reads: CASQNQLTGTYEQYF. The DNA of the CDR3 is TGTGCCTCCCAAAATCAACTAACAGGCACCTACGAGCAGTACTTC.

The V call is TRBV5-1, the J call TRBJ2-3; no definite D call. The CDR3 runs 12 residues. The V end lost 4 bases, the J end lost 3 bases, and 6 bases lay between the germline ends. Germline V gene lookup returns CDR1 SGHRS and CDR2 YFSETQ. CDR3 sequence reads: CASSHKTDTQYF. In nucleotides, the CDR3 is TGCGCCAGCAGCCACAAAACAGATACGCAGTATTTT.

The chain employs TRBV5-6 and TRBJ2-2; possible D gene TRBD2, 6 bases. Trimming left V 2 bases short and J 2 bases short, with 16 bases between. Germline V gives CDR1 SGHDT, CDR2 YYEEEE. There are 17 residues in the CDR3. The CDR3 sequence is CASSFIPGSLNTGELFF. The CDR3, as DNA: TGTGCCAGCAGCTTTATTCCCGGGAGTCTAAACACCGGGGAGCTGTTTTTT.

CDR3 sequence: CASSEGTRLLDTQYF. The CDR3 region has the DNA TGTGCCAGCAGTGAAGGGACAAGACTATTAGATACGCAGTATTTT. The chain employs TRBV27 and TRBJ2-3; tentatively, D is TRBD1 (6 bases). Germline-derived CDR1 and CDR2 are MNHEY and SMNVEV (reference sequence). This CDR3 spans 15 amino acids. V was pared by 5 bases and J by 5 bases, with 17 bases between.

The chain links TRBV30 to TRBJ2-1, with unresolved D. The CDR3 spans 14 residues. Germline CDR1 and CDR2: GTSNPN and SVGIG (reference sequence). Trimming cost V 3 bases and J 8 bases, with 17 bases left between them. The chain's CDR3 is CAWRSGRSIDEQFF. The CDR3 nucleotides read TGTGCCTGGAGATCGGGTCGGAGCATCGATGAGCAGTTCTTC.

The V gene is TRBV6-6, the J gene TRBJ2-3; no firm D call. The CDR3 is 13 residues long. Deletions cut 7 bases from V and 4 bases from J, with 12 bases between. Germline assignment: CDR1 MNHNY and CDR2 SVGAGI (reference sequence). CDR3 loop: CASTPMSADTQYF. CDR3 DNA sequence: TGTGCCAGCACCCCTATGTCGGCAGATACGCAGTATTTT.

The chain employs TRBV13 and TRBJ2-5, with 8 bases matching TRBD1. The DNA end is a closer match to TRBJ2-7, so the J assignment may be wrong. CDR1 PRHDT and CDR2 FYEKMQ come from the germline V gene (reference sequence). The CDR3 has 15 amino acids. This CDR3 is CASSGSSGTGHEQYF. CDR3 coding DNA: TGTGCCAGCAGCGGTTCTTCCGGGACAGGTCACGAGCAGTACTTC.

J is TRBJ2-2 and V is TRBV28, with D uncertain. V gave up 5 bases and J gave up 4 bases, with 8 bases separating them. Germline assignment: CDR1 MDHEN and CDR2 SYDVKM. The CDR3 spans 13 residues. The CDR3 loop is CASSLAVTGELFF. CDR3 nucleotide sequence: TGTGCCAGCAGTCTGGCGGTCACCGGGGAGCTGTTTTTT.